These T cell receptor beta chains were read from a single sample in a study of shared clonotypes between healthy human individuals. The assay was immunoSEQ multiplex PCR, and TCRdb's table has in-frame clones only and misses some. The sample lists just over 2,000,000 clones; about 95% were seen once. The source material was naive CD4+ T cells sorted from blood. The receptors derive from a man aged 18-30 years in good health. Both conserved end residues are part of each CDR3. A D gene is named only where the DNA matches it firmly. Rows give clone size only sometimes, using once, few, many, or a class for an expanded clone.

V: TRBV6-5; size: NA; D: NA; J: TRBJ1-6; DNA: TGTGCCAGCAGTCAGCGGACCTACTGGTCACCCCTCCACTTT; CDR3: CASSQRTYWSPLHF
V: TRBV18; size: NA; D: NA; J: TRBJ2-1; DNA: TGTGCCAGCTCACCACAGAGCGACAATGAGCAGTTCTTC; CDR3: CASSPQSDNEQFF
V: TRBV27; size: NA; D: NA; J: TRBJ1-5; DNA: TGTGCCAGCAGCTTAGAGGGGCAGCCCCAGCATTTT; CDR3: CASSLEGQPQHF
V: TRBV9; size: NA; D: NA; J: TRBJ2-5; DNA: TGTGCCAGCAGCGTGTTCCAGGGGATAGGGACCCAGTACTTC; CDR3: CASSVFQGIGTQYF
V: TRBV5-4; size: NA; D: TRBD1; J: TRBJ1-4; DNA: TGTGCCAGCAGCTCGACCGATGGCGACAGGGAGGGTGAAAAACTGTTTTTT; CDR3: CASSSTDGDREGEKLFF
V: TRBV19; size: NA; D: NA; J: TRBJ2-5; DNA: TGTGCCAGTAGCACGGATTGGGAGACCCAGTACTTC; CDR3: CASSTDWETQYF
V: TRBV7-9; size: NA; D: TRBD1; J: TRBJ2-7; DNA: TGTGCCAGCAGCTCAGACAGGGGGCGAAGCTCCTACGAGCAGTACTTC; CDR3: CASSSDRGRSSYEQYF
V: TRBV7-2; size: NA; D: TRBD2; J: TRBJ2-1; DNA: TGTGCCAGCAGCTTACTAGCGGGGATTGGGGATGAGCAGTTCTTC; CDR3: CASSLLAGIGDEQFF
V: TRBV6-5; size: NA; D: NA; J: TRBJ1-5; DNA: TGTGCCAGCAGTTACTCGGACAGCAGCAATCAGCCCCAGCATTTT; CDR3: CASSYSDSSNQPQHF
V: TRBV5-4; size: NA; D: TRBD1; J: TRBJ2-7; DNA: TGTGCCAGCAGCGGGGGTGCCAGGGGGCCTGACGAGCAGTACTTC; CDR3: CASSGGARGPDEQYF
V: TRBV30; size: NA; D: TRBD1; J: TRBJ2-7; DNA: TGTGCCTGGGGGACAGGGAACGAGCAGTACTTC; CDR3: CAWGTGNEQYF
V: TRBV29-1; size: NA; D: NA; J: TRBJ2-2; DNA: TGCAGCGTTGATGGGGGCCGCACCGGGGAGCTGTTTTTT; CDR3: CSVDGGRTGELFF
V: TRBV6-5; size: NA; D: NA; J: TRBJ2-1; DNA: TGTGCCAGCAGTTACGTGGGGGGGCCCAATGAGCAGTTCTTC; CDR3: CASSYVGGPNEQFF
V: TRBV2; size: NA; D: NA; J: TRBJ1-5; DNA: TGTGCCAGCAGTGGGCAGAATACGGGGATAAGCAATCAGCCCCAGCATTTT; CDR3: CASSGQNTGISNQPQHF
V: TRBV4-1; size: NA; D: NA; J: TRBJ1-2; DNA: TGCGCCAGCAGCCCGTCATGGGGGGGACCCATCTATGGCTACACCTTC; CDR3: CASSPSWGGPIYGYTF
V: TRBV6-5; size: NA; D: NA; J: TRBJ2-7; DNA: TGTGCCAGCAGGGGTCGGGACAAGCAGTACGAGCAGTACTTC; CDR3: CASRGRDKQYEQYF
V: TRBV5-1; size: NA; D: NA; J: TRBJ1-3; DNA: TGCGCCAGCAGCAGAGGACAGCTCTCTGGAAACACCATATATTTT; CDR3: CASSRGQLSGNTIYF
V: TRBV27; size: NA; D: NA; J: TRBJ1-6; DNA: TGTGCCAGCAGTTTATTGGACCGAAGAATCAACAATTCACCCCTCCACTTT; CDR3: CASSLLDRRINNSPLHF
V: TRBV10-3; size: NA; D: NA; J: TRBJ2-3; DNA: TGTGCCATCAGTGAGAGGTCCACAGATACGCAGTATTTT; CDR3: CAISERSTDTQYF
V: TRBV6-4; size: once; D: NA; J: TRBJ1-2; DNA: TGTGCCAGCAGGCTCGACGCCGGAGGAGGCTACACCTTC; CDR3: CASRLDAGGGYTF